These 27 T cell receptor delta chains came from one sample sequenced in a study of gamma-delta chains in newborns, infants, children. TCRdb re-called the reads via CATT. The sample yields several thousand delta-chain clones, roughly 5.5% seen once. The sample was blood. The receptors shown here come from a child who was a newborn, infant or young child, either healthy, febrile or measles-vaccinated (not recorded which).

This clone has just a few counts. A much larger clonotype is one base distant, so this may be a read error. Other DNA sequences within the sample encode an identical CDR3. The rearrangement links TRDV2 to TRDJ1; D not certain. The CDR3 is 16 residues long. The V gene's germline CDR1 is GEAIGNYY and CDR2 EKD. The CDR3 nucleotides are TGTGCCTGCGACACCGTTGGCCCCCGTACCACCGATAAACTCATCTTT. Amino acid sequence: CACDTVGPRTTDKLIF.

In its sample, this clone ranks as medium-sized. This sequence joins TRDV2 and TRDJ1; TRDD3 agrees at 13 bases. V was pared by 0 bases and J by 3 bases, with 9 bases of the junction left unmatched. There are 18 residues in the CDR3. Per the germline V gene, CDR1 is GEAIGNYY and CDR2 is EKD. The CDR3 DNA follows: TGTGCCTGTGACACCGTAACTCCTACTGGGGGATACGCCGATAAACTCATCTTT. It yields the protein CACDTVTPTGGYADKLIF.

To note about this clone: A read error may explain this, as a much larger clone is one base away. V usage is TRDV2 and J usage is TRDJ1; 12 nucleotides agree with TRDD3. CDR1 is GEAIGNYY, CDR2 EKD, per germline. This CDR3 has 15 residues. The CDR3 sequence is CACDKLGDTGDRLIF. In DNA, the CDR3 is TGTGCCTGTGACAAGCTGGGGGATACGGGCGATAGACTCATCTTT.

The chain couples TRDV2 to TRDJ1; D might be TRDD3 (6 bases). As TCRdb names no J gene, one was assigned here on the basis of a DNA match to germline. V lost 2 bases, J lost 0 bases, and 15 bases lay in between. CDR1 and CDR2 from the germline V gene are GEAIGNYY and EKD. CDR3 size: 16 residues. The CDR3 region is CACDNVGGRYTDKLIF. The CDR3 DNA reads TGTGCCTGTGACAACGTTGGGGGTAGGTACACCGATAAACTCATCTTT.

This clone came up a few times. J is TRDJ1 and V is TRDV2; TRDD3 matches 9 bases. The V and J ends lost 0 bases and 0 bases, in that order; junction bases with no gene match: 16. Germline-derived CDR1 and CDR2 are GEAIGNYY and EKD. CDR3 size: 20 residues. CDR3 DNA: TGTGCCTGTGACACCGATCTCGGAGGGGGGATACCTATGTACACCGATAAACTCATCTTT. Amino acids: CACDTDLGGGIPMYTDKLIF.

As concerns this clone: This sample includes further DNA sequences coding for the same CDR3. The chain has TRDV1 and TRDJ1, with 9 bases aligning to TRDD3. Germline V CDR1 and CDR2: TSWWSYY, QGS. There are 22 residues in the CDR3. Unmatched junction bases numbered 27, after V lost 0 bases and J lost 7 bases. The CDR3 reads CALGELNLDWGKNYNWSGKLIF. CDR3 DNA: TGTGCTCTTGGGGAACTGAACTTGGACTGGGGGAAGAACTACAATTGGTCCGGTAAACTCATCTTT.

This clone was seen more than once but under ten times. The same CDR3 also results from other DNA sequences found in this sample. The CDR3 loop is CACDPVLGDTRTDKLIF. As DNA, the CDR3 is TGTGCCTGCGACCCCGTACTGGGGGATACGCGCACCGATAAACTCATCTTT. J is TRDJ1 and V is TRDV2; TRDD3 matches 13 bases. The J segment lost 1 base and the V segment lost 7 bases, leaving 11 bases of the junction unmatched. The germline CDR1 and CDR2 sequences are GEAIGNYY and EKD. The CDR3 sequence is 17 residues long.

Within the sample, this clone is medium-sized. The same CDR3 also results from other DNA sequences found in this sample. V is TRDV2 and J is TRDJ2, with 11 bases identical to TRDD3. The V and J ends lost 3 bases and 3 bases, in that order; junction bases with no gene match: 17. The length of the CDR3 is 20 residues. The germline CDR1 and CDR2 sequences are GEAIGNYY and EKD. The CDR3, as DNA: TGTGCCTGTGACCCGGTTGTACTGGGGGATATTCTCAGTATGACAGCACAACTCTTCTTT. This encodes CACDPVVLGDILSMTAQLFF.

In this sample, this clone turned up a few times. The gene calls are TRDV1 and TRDJ1; 10 nucleotides line up with TRDD3. Germline CDR1 TSWWSYY, CDR2 QGS. CDR3 length equals 16 residues. Trimming removed 4 bases from V and 5 bases from J; junction bases left unmatched: 10. CDR3 nucleotide sequence: TGTGCTCTTGGGGCCCGACGGCACTGGGGGATGGATAAACTCATCTTT. This codes for CALGARRHWGMDKLIF.

This clone has more than one count but fewer than ten. A read error may account for a junction end that differs from germline. V is TRDV2 and J is TRDJ1, with TRDD3 as a possible D gene (6 bases). The CDR3 length is 14 residues. Germline lookup yields CDR1 GEAIGNYY and CDR2 EKD. Here the CDR3 DNA reads TGTGCCTGTTACACGATGGGGGGTACCGATAAACTCATCTTT. Translation: CACYTMGGTDKLIF.

This clone came up a few times. This sequence joins TRDV2 and TRDJ1; 12 bases align to TRDD3. The CDR3 sequence is 18 residues long. Germline CDR1 GEAIGNYY, CDR2 EKD. J lost 2 bases, V lost 0 bases, and 9 bases had no gene match. Written as DNA, the CDR3 is TGTGCCTGTGACACCGTCCCTACTGGGGGATACCCTACCGATAAACTCATCTTT. Its translation: CACDTVPTGGYPTDKLIF.

V usage is TRDV2 and J usage is TRDJ3, with 11 bases that match TRDD3. This CDR3 contains 21 residues. V dropped 3 bases and J dropped 0; count of bases not matched to a gene: 12. The V gene's germline CDR1 is GEAIGNYY and CDR2 EKD. The CDR3 protein is CACDQLGPTGGYSWDTRQMFF. DNA for the CDR3: TGTGCCTGTGACCAACTGGGGCCTACTGGGGGATACTCCTGGGACACCCGACAGATGTTTTTC.

By proportion, this clone is large. The sample holds other DNA sequences that translate to the same CDR3. This chain joins TRDV2 and TRDJ3; 7 nucleotides line up with TRDD3. Germline CDR1 is GEAIGNYY and CDR2 is EKD. V lost 0 bases to trimming and J lost 0 bases; unmatched junction nucleotides: 4. This CDR3 has 18 amino acids. In nucleotides, the CDR3 is TGTGCCTGTGACACCGGGGGATTCAGCTCCTGGGACACCCGACAGATGTTTTTC. It translates to CACDTGGFSSWDTRQMFF.

This clone is medium-sized (0.01 to 0.1%). The chain couples TRDV2 to TRDJ1; 8 bases match TRDD3. CDR1 GEAIGNYY and CDR2 EKD come from the germline V gene. With V trimmed by 4 bases and J by 0 bases, 9 bases remained unmatched. This CDR3 is built from 16 residues. The CDR3 region has the DNA TGTGCCTGTGAAGCCTTACTGGGGGGGTACACCGATAAACTCATCTTT. Its translation: CACEALLGGYTDKLIF.

This clone was seen a handful of times. The CDR3 DNA follows: TGTGCTCTTGGGGAATGTTCACCCCTACTGGGTTCCCCGGCGGGACTCATCTTT. It translates to CALGECSPLLGSPAGLIF. The chain couples TRDV1 to TRDJ1, with D perhaps TRDD3 (6 bases). V lost 2 bases and J lost 10, with 29 bases in between. There are 18 residues in the CDR3. The germline V gene encodes CDR1 TSWWSYY and CDR2 QGS.

As to this clone: At one end the junction does not follow the germline gene, possibly because of a read error. The rearrangement links TRDV2 to TRDJ3, with TRDD3 matching 13 bases. CDR3 length equals 21 residues. In germline, CDR1 is GEAIGNYY, CDR2 EKD. The CDR3 DNA sequence: TGTGCCTGTGACACCCTACTGGGGGATACGGTTTCCCCCTGGGACGCCCGACAGATGTTTTTC. It yields the protein CACDTLLGDTVSPWDARQMFF.

A remark on this clone: One base away lies a much larger clone, so this may be a sequencing read error. V gene TRDV2 was called; the J gene was not; the tabulated D call, TRDD3, remains unverified against the DNA. From germline, CDR1 is GEAIGNYY and CDR2 EKD. This CDR3 is built from 19 residues. Here the CDR3 reads CACDTAGGYSSWDTRQTFF. CDR3 DNA sequence: TGTGCCTGTGACACCGCTGGGGGCTATAGCTCCTGGGACACCCGACAGACGTTTTTC.

By proportion, this clone is medium-sized. The same CDR3 is also encoded by other DNA sequences in this sample. The V and J genes are TRDV2 and TRDJ1; 7 bases align to TRDD3. V was pared by 0 bases and J by 0 bases, with 18 bases of the junction left unmatched. From germline, CDR1 is GEAIGNYY and CDR2 EKD. The CDR3 consists of 20 residues. In DNA, the CDR3 is TGTGCCTGTGACACCGGGACACTGGGGATTCCAGGAACTTACACCGATAAACTCATCTTT. As protein: CACDTGTLGIPGTYTDKLIF.

This clone qualifies as medium-sized. This sequence joins TRDV2 and TRDJ2; D may be TRDD3 (5 bases). This CDR3 has 15 residues. The germline V gene encodes CDR1 GEAIGNYY and CDR2 EKD. V dropped 1 base and J dropped 3 bases, with 11 bases sitting between them. The CDR3 DNA reads as TGTGCCTGTGACACTTTGGGGTCCCTGACAGCACAACTCTTCTTT. Its translation: CACDTLGSLTAQLFF.

This clone is labeled as medium-sized. The V and J genes are TRDV2 and TRDJ1; the match to TRDD3 covers 13 bases. The CDR3 spans 20 residues. The V segment lost 3 bases and the J segment 0 bases; nucleotides outside the gene matches: 15. Looked up from germline, CDR1 is GEAIGNYY and CDR2 is EKD. This CDR3 is CACDSILGDTLRGDTDKLIF. The DNA for the CDR3 is TGTGCCTGTGACTCAATACTGGGGGATACGCTTCGCGGTGACACCGATAAACTCATCTTT.

Details on this clone: At one end the junction does not follow the germline gene, possibly because of a read error. This CDR3 is also generated by other DNA sequences in the sample. V and J are TRDV1 and TRDJ1; 9 bases align to TRDD3. Germline V CDR1 and CDR2: TSWWSYY, QGS. CDR3 length equals 20 residues. CDR3 nucleotides: TGCGCTCTTGGGGAATCAGTACTGGGGATACGTAGTACGTACACCGATAAACTCATCTTT. It encodes CALGESVLGIRSTYTDKLIF.

Concerning this clone: A clone one base away is much larger, so this may be a read error. The rearrangement links TRDV2 to TRDJ1; 7 bases match TRDD3. No J gene was available from TCRdb, and it was assigned here by a germline match of the DNA. Germline CDR1 GEAIGNYY, CDR2 EKD. Trimming removed 4 bases from V and 0 bases from J; junction bases left unmatched: 22. The length of the CDR3 is 20 residues. CDR3 protein: CACDGLSTVLGTRDTDKLIF. The CDR3 coding sequence is TGTGCCTGTGATGGCCTTTCCACGGTACTGGGGACCAGGGACACCGATAAACTCATCTTT.

By share, this clone counts as medium-sized (0.01 to 0.1%). The gene calls are TRDV2 and TRDJ1; 13 bases map to TRDD3. Trimming removed 3 bases from V and 2 bases from J; junction bases left unmatched: 20. Germline CDR1 GEAIGNYY, CDR2 EKD. The CDR3 is 21 amino acids. CDR3 in DNA: TGTGCCTGTGACTCCTACTGGGGGATACGAGAGGACGGACGTGGTACCGATAAACTCATCTTT. This sequence encodes CACDSYWGIREDGRGTDKLIF.

The chain is built from TRDV2 and TRDJ2, with 7 bases aligning to TRDD3. This CDR3 comprises 19 residues. Unmatched junction bases numbered 12, after V lost 0 bases and J lost 0 bases. CDR1 GEAIGNYY and CDR2 EKD come from the germline V gene. In DNA form, the CDR3 reads TGTGCCTGTGACACCGTCGAGGCTGGGGGGTCGGCTTTGACAGCACAACTCTTCTTT. This codes for CACDTVEAGGSALTAQLFF.

This clone is labeled medium-sized. The identical CDR3 is also encoded by other nucleotide sequences in the sample. The J gene is TRDJ1, the V gene TRDV2; 9 bases line up with TRDD3. The CDR3 loop spans 18 amino acids. J gave up 0 bases and V 3 bases, and 13 bases lay outside the gene matches. CDR1 and CDR2 from the germline V gene are GEAIGNYY and EKD. CDR3 DNA: TGTGCCTGTGACCCCCTGGGGGATCCCCACAAATACACCGATAAACTCATCTTT. Translating gives CACDPLGDPHKYTDKLIF.

In the case of this clone: This may be a read error, as it is one base from a much larger clone. The V gene is TRDV2; the J gene was not called; the table assigns TRDD3, which was not confirmed against the DNA. The CDR3 sequence is 24 residues long. Looked up from germline, CDR1 is GEAIGNYY and CDR2 is EKD. The CDR3 DNA follows: TGTGCCTGTGACACCGTGGGGATACCCGCCCACGGACAACCCTCGGTACGGTACACCGATAAGCTCATCTTT. The encoded protein is CACDTVGIPAHGQPSVRYTDKLIF.

The chain employs TRDV2 and TRDJ1; 9 bases align to TRDD3. Germline trimming cut 6 bases from V and 2 bases from J; bases unmatched to any gene: 15. Germline values: CDR1 GEAIGNYY, CDR2 EKD. CDR3 length: 17 amino acids. Written as DNA, the CDR3 is TGTGCCTGTCCGCACTTCCCCCGGGGATACGGTACCGATAAACTCATCTTT. Amino acid sequence: CACPHFPRGYGTDKLIF.